The source of this T cell receptor beta chain is a study of blood T cell repertoires in COVID-19 (TCRdb year 2020). About the investigation overall: Samples from collaborators originated in the United States, Italy and Spain and spanned both the acute and convalescent phases of COVID-19. The material from the prospective study consisted of cDNA or gDNA derived from T cells, B-cell-depleted T cells, or PBMCs. Deeply sampled blood TCRbeta repertoires from subjects exposed to, actively infected with, or recovered from COVID-19 were included in the dataset. Where HLA class I and class II types were available, the types were taken from metadata supplied by the sample provider, not from assay-based typing. The repertoires were released in a freely available public database intended as a resource for research on the immune response to SARS-CoV-2. Sample metadata almost always included a de-identified subject ID, COVID-19 status, age in years and sex. The samples were drawn from two sources: the first 160 participants of the ongoing ImmuneRACE study, and fewer than 1,500 subjects contributed by 6 global collaborators. General findings and caveats noted by the study authors: The amount of clinical and demographic metadata varied by source and participant and was provided uncurated.

Enrolling through a virtual design, the prospective study's participants ranged in age from roughly 18 to 95 years and lived across roughly 23 United States geographic areas. Cohort assignment in the prospective study relied on participant-reported clinical history from a screening survey and a study questionnaire. In the prospective study, whole blood, serum and a nasopharyngeal or oropharyngeal swab were collected from each participant by mobile phlebotomists. Over a 2-month period, participants in the prospective study had the option of providing additional blood draws and questionnaires. Blood samples from the prospective study were shipped frozen or at room temperature prior to DNA extraction. Taken from cysteine to phenylalanine, the CDR3 has 11 residues. Solely the CDR3 DNA is kept, with 33 bases framed from the first base. V lost 7 bases and J lost 6 bases; the stretch between them is 9 bases long. CDR1 SQVTM and CDR2 ANQGSEA were looked up in the germline V gene.

Note on this clone: This clone's antigen is unknown. Base qualities are not recorded, but no much larger clone differs from it by a single base.

The immunoSEQ Assay, a bias-controlled multiplex PCR, was used to amplify TCRbeta CDR3 regions from genomic DNA. In the original analysis: Within the assay, amplification of reference gene primers was used to estimate how many nucleated cells each sample contained. To quantify the absolute abundance of each unique TCRbeta CDR3 rearrangement, sequence reads were collapsed and filtered. For each sample, productive Simpson clonality was calculated as the square root of Simpson's diversity index across productive rearrangements. TCRdb carries this immuneACCESS record with in-frame sequences only. Its versions omit some clonotypes, under half of them owing to an unresolved V gene in the studies checked, with the rest unexplained. That table gives V, J and clone size, and the DNA gave D and trimming. This sample holds about 140,000 clones; about four fifths were observed only once. The ten largest clonotypes hold about 3.4% of the sample.

Sequencing input: PBMCs or T cells enriched from blood (not recorded which). The source of this sequence is a woman in her forties or fifties with acute COVID-19. The chain is encoded by TRBV29-1 joined to TRBJ2-2; the D gene is possibly TRBD2, with 5 bases matching. The nucleotide sequence reads TGCAGCGCCACTAGTGCCGGGGAGCTGTTTTTT. This codes for CSATSAGELFF.